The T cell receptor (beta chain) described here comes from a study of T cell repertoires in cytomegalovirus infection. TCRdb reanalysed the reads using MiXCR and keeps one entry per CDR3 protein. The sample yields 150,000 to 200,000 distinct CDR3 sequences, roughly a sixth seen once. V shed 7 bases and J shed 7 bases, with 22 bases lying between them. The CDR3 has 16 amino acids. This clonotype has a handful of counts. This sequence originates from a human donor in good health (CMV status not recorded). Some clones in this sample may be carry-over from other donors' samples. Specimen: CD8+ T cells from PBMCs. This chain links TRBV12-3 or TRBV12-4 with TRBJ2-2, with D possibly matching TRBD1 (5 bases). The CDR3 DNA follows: TGTGCCAGCACCCCTGTAGCTGGGCAGGGTAGCGGGGAGCTGTTTTTT. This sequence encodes CASTPVAGQGSGELFF.